This T cell receptor (beta chain) was documented in a study of neurological immune-mediated disorders. Study results and limitations: Private repertoires in all groups were suggested by the absence of shared CDR3 amino acid sequences among expanded clones across subjects.

Libraries from sorted cells each used about 990,000 CD4+ or CD8+ T cells. This clonotype was recorded at least ten times. As yet, its antigen is unknown. The cDNA was generated through 5'RACE incorporating 10-nucleotide random UMIs. A single record per CDR3 protein comes from TCRdb applying MiXCR to the 5' RACE reads. Among under 40,000 distinct CDR3 sequences listed, approximately 7.2% were seen once. The CDR3 has 17 amino acids. Germline CDR1 reads SGHTA; CDR2 reads FQGTGA. V lost 0 bases, J lost 6 bases, and 9 bases stayed unmatched. The sample consisted of CD4+ T cells from blood. The genes are TRBV7-3 and TRBJ2-3, with 10 bases fitting TRBD2. The sequence derives from a man in his forties or fifties in good health. CDR3 sequence reads: CASSLTPSGRGLDTQYF. CDR3 in DNA: TGTGCCAGCAGCTTAACGCCTAGCGGGAGAGGGTTGGATACGCAGTATTTT.